The rows below give T cell receptor beta chains drawn from one sample of a study of CD8+ T cells in alopecia areata. Only in-frame clones appear in the TCRdb table, and some are missing; sequencing was by immunoSEQ multiplex PCR. The repertoire holds 70,000 or so clones, with roughly 60% as singletons. The specimen was CD8+ T cells sorted from blood, collected at week 0. The receptors here all came from a human donor with alopecia areata. Both conserved end residues are part of each CDR3. A D gene is named only where the DNA matches it firmly. The size field is filled for only some rows; it gives once, few, many or a size class.

>TRBJ2-1|TRBV2|-|-
CASSDYRVSYNEQFF
TGTGCCAGCAGTGACTATAGGGTTTCCTACAATGAGCAGTTCTTC
>TRBJ2-5|TRBV25-1|once|-
CASSVGSLGETQYF
TGTGCCAGCAGTGTCGGGTCCCTTGGGGAGACCCAGTACTTC
>TRBJ1-6|TRBV2|-|-
CASSVDRTSWNSPLHF
TGTGCCAGCAGTGTAGACAGGACGTCCTGGAATTCACCCCTCCACTTT
>TRBJ2-5|TRBV25-1|-|-
CASSEYGGTETQYF
TGTGCCAGCAGTGAATATGGGGGGACGGAGACCCAGTACTTC
>TRBJ2-1|TRBV7-9|-|-
CASSLVGYTYNEQFF
TGTGCCAGCAGCTTAGTGGGGTATACCTACAATGAGCAGTTCTTC
>TRBJ2-1|TRBV27|-|TRBD2
CASSLGTSRNEQFF
TGTGCCAGCAGTTTAGGGACTAGTCGCAATGAGCAGTTCTTC
>TRBJ2-7|TRBV18|few|-
CASSPGQHYEQYF
TGTGCCAGCTCACCCGGACAGCACTACGAGCAGTACTTC
>TRBJ1-1|TRBV29-1|-|-
CSVVGGATEAFF
TGCAGCGTCGTAGGGGGTGCCACTGAAGCTTTCTTT
>TRBJ2-5|TRBV4-1|-|TRBD2
CASSRDTGTRIQETQYF
TGCGCCAGCAGCCGGGATACCGGGACTAGGATACAAGAGACCCAGTACTTC
>TRBJ2-3|TRBV29-1|few|TRBD2
CSVDGGPGLVTDTQYF
TGCAGCGTTGATGGGGGGCCGGGACTAGTGACAGATACGCAGTATTTT
>TRBJ2-7|TRBV6-6|-|TRBD1
CASSYRDRGRDLQYF
TGTGCCAGCAGTTACCGGGACAGGGGTCGTGATCTGCAGTACTTC
>TRBJ2-3|TRBV9|-|TRBD2
CASSVGTGGPDTQYF
TGTGCCAGCAGCGTAGGGACGGGAGGACCAGATACGCAGTATTTT
>TRBJ1-2|TRBV7-9|-|TRBD1
CASSYHRGEGYTF
TGTGCCAGCAGCTACCACAGGGGTGAGGGCTACACCTTC
>TRBJ2-7|TRBV4-1|-|TRBD2
CASSQEIAGDLPYEQYF
TGCGCCAGCAGCCAAGAAATAGCGGGAGATCTTCCCTACGAGCAGTACTTC
>TRBJ2-1|TRBV19|few|-
CASSGSSYNEQFF
TGTGCCAGTAGTGGGAGCTCCTACAATGAGCAGTTCTTC
>TRBJ2-7|TRBV2|-|-
CASVEDTSPYEQYF
TGTGCCAGCGTAGAAGACACTAGTCCCTACGAGCAGTACTTC
>TRBJ2-1|TRBV5-6|-|TRBD2
CASSLVVPTSGSDNEQFF
TGTGCCAGCAGCTTGGTGGTCCCGACTAGCGGTTCAGACAATGAGCAGTTCTTC
>TRBJ1-2|TRBV5-4|-|-
CASSIRDGTYGYTF
TGTGCCAGCAGCATCCGGGACGGTACCTATGGCTACACCTTC
>TRBJ1-2|TRBV12-5|-|-
CASGFSGIGYTF
TGTGCTAGTGGTTTCTCTGGGATAGGCTACACCTTC
>TRBJ1-1|TRBV19|few|-
CASSISGITEAFF
TGTGCCAGTAGTATATCAGGAATCACTGAAGCTTTCTTT
>TRBJ2-5|TRBV30|-|-
CAWRTPRYQETQYF
TGTGCCTGGCGGACACCTCGCTACCAAGAGACCCAGTACTTC
>TRBJ2-6|TRBV25-1|-|-
CASSEYEGSGANVLTF
TGTGCCAGCAGTGAATATGAGGGCTCTGGGGCCAACGTCCTGACTTTC
>TRBJ2-7|TRBV13|-|-
CASSLGVYEQYF
TGTGCCAGCAGCTTAGGAGTGTACGAGCAGTACTTC
>TRBJ1-1|TRBV5-1|-|TRBD1
CASKPGQMNTEAFF
TGCGCCAGCAAACCGGGACAGATGAACACTGAAGCTTTCTTT
>TRBJ2-3|TRBV7-2|-|TRBD2
CASSLELAGTDTQYF
TGTGCCAGCAGCTTAGAGCTAGCGGGCACAGATACGCAGTATTTT
>TRBJ2-4|TRBV6-4|-|-
CASSEGTAGNIQYF
TGTGCCAGCAGTGAGGGGACCGCGGGGAACATTCAGTACTTC
>TRBJ2-7|TRBV7-2|-|-
CASSLAGDFYEQYF
TGTGCCAGCAGCTTAGCGGGGGATTTCTACGAGCAGTACTTC
>TRBJ1-2|TRBV13|-|-
CASSFWTSTTGLVYGYTF
TGTGCCAGCAGCTTCTGGACCTCGACTACAGGGTTAGTCTATGGCTACACCTTC
>TRBJ2-1|TRBV5-1|-|TRBD2
CASSVSGRSSSYNEQFF
TGCGCCAGCAGCGTTAGCGGGAGGTCAAGCTCCTACAATGAGCAGTTCTTC
>TRBJ2-3|TRBV7-3|-|-
CASSLTLADTQYF
TGTGCCAGCAGCTTAACGTTAGCAGATACGCAGTATTTT
>TRBJ1-2|TRBV27|-|TRBD1
CASRQGGYGYTF
TGTGCCAGCAGGCAGGGGGGGTATGGCTACACCTTC
>TRBJ2-4|TRBV15|-|TRBD1
CATSRDLRGRGENIQYF
TGTGCCACCAGCAGAGATTTGAGGGGGCGCGGCGAAAACATTCAGTACTTC
>TRBJ2-7|TRBV4-1|-|TRBD2
CASSPIAGGPEYEQYF
TGCGCCAGCAGCCCGATAGCGGGAGGGCCTGAATACGAGCAGTACTTC
>TRBJ2-3|TRBV29-1|-|TRBD2
CSVVGGALSDTQYF
TGCAGCGTTGTGGGAGGGGCCCTCTCAGATACGCAGTATTTT
>TRBJ2-5|TRBV27|few|-
CASSLSQPKETQYF
TGTGCCAGCAGTTTAAGTCAGCCAAAAGAGACCCAGTACTTC
>TRBJ1-5|TRBV7-8|-|-
CASSSPRDGGNQPQHF
TGTGCCAGCAGCTCCCCAAGGGACGGGGGCAATCAGCCCCAGCATTTT
>TRBJ1-1|TRBV30|-|-
CAWDELRMDTEAFF
TGTGCCTGGGACGAACTGCGTATGGACACTGAAGCTTTCTTT
>TRBJ2-7|TRBV29-1|-|TRBD1
CSVATGSYEQYF
TGCAGCGTTGCGACAGGGTCCTACGAGCAGTACTTC
>TRBJ2-1|TRBV27|-|-
CASSTGLPSYNEQFF
TGTGCCAGCAGCACCGGGCTCCCCTCCTACAATGAGCAGTTCTTC
>TRBJ2-5|TRBV28|-|-
CASRTGETQYF
TGTGCCAGCAGAACGGGAGAGACCCAGTACTTC
>TRBJ1-2|TRBV4-1|once|-
CASSQDLPRGGYTF
TGCGCCAGCAGCCAAGATCTGCCTAGGGGGGGCTACACCTTC
>TRBJ2-7|TRBV7-9|-|TRBD2
CASSRLTSGSYEQYF
TGTGCCAGCAGCCGGCTAACTAGCGGCTCCTACGAGCAGTACTTC
>TRBJ2-4|TRBV7-9|-|-
CASSLAEGNIQYF
TGTGCCAGCAGCTTAGCGGAGGGTAACATTCAGTACTTC
>TRBJ1-2|TRBV20-1|-|-
CSAELDGYTF
TGCAGTGCTGAGTTAGATGGCTACACCTTC